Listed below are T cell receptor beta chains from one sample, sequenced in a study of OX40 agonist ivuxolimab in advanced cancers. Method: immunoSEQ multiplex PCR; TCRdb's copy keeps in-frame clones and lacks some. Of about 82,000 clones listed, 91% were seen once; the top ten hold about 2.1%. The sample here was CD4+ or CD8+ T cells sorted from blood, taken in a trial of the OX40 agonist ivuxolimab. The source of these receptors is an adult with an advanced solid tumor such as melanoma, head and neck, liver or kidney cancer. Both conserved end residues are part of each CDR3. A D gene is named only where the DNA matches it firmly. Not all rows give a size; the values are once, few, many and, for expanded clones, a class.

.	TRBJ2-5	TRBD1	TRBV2	CASMRGQETQYF	TGTGCCAGCATGAGGGGGCAGGAGACCCAGTACTTC
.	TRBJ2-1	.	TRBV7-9	CASSHNPRWNEQFF	TGTGCCAGCAGCCATAACCCGCGTTGGAATGAGCAGTTCTTC
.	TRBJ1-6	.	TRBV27	CASSFGTTNSPLHF	TGTGCCAGCAGTTTCGGGACAACCAATTCACCCCTCCACTTT
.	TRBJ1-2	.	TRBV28	CASTPGGGFYGYTF	TGTGCCAGCACCCCCGGGGGGGGATTCTATGGCTACACCTTC
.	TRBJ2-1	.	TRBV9	CASSADGADYNEQFF	TGTGCCAGCAGCGCTGATGGGGCAGATTACAATGAGCAGTTCTTC
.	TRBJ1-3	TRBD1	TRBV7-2	CASSLVGQGAGNTIYF	TGTGCCAGCAGCCTCGTTGGACAGGGGGCGGGAAACACCATATATTTT
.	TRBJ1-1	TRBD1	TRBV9	CASSVRQGLGTEAFF	TGTGCCAGCAGCGTTAGACAGGGTCTAGGGACTGAAGCTTTCTTT
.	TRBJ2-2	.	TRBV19	CASTSTGRSNLNTGELFF	TGTGCCAGTACCTCCACCGGGCGCAGCAATCTAAACACCGGGGAGCTGTTTTTT
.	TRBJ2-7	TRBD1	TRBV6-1	CASMPDRISGEQYF	TGTGCCAGCATGCCGGACAGGATCAGCGGCGAGCAGTACTTC
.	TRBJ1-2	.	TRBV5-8	CASSSDRFGYTF	TGTGCCAGCAGCTCGGACAGATTTGGCTACACCTTC
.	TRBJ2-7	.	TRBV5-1	CASSLAGGRTYEQYF	TGCGCCAGCAGCTTGGCCGGAGGGCGAACCTACGAGCAGTACTTC
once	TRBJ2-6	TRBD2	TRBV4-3	CASSQEAGAGANVLTF	TGCGCCAGCAGCCAAGAAGCGGGGGCTGGGGCCAACGTCCTGACTTTC
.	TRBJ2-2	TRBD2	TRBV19	CATGGDKPGELFF	TGTGCCACCGGGGGGGACAAACCCGGGGAGCTGTTTTTT
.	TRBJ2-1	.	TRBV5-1	CASSVSGQSNEQFF	TGCGCCAGCAGCGTATCGGGGCAAAGCAATGAGCAGTTCTTC
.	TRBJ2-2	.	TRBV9	CASSITGLGTGELFF	TGTGCCAGCAGCATAACGGGGTTGGGCACCGGGGAGCTGTTTTTT
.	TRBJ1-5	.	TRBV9	CASSGGTGQQPQHF	TGTGCCAGCAGCGGCGGGACCGGCCAGCAGCCCCAGCATTTT
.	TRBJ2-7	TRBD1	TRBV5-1	CASSAHPGTAPYEQYF	TGCGCCAGCAGCGCTCACCCCGGGACAGCTCCCTACGAGCAGTACTTC
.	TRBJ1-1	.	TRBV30	CAWRIGMNTEAFF	TGTGCCTGGAGGATCGGTATGAACACTGAAGCTTTCTTT
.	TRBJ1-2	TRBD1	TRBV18	CASSPTGTGTNYGYTF	TGTGCCAGCTCACCAACCGGGACAGGGACTAACTATGGCTACACCTTC
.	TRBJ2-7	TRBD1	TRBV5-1	CASSLAGQDPPYEQYF	TGCGCCAGCAGCTTGGCGGGACAGGACCCTCCCTACGAGCAGTACTTC
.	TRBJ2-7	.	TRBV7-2	CASSLYTVYEQYF	TGTGCCAGCAGCTTATATACAGTCTACGAGCAGTACTTC
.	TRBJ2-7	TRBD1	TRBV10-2	CASGGTGKRYEQYF	TGCGCCAGCGGGGGGACAGGGAAAAGGTACGAGCAGTACTTC
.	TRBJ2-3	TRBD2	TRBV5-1	CASSRSSGRTTDTQYF	TGCGCCAGCAGCAGAAGTAGCGGGAGGACCACAGATACGCAGTATTTT
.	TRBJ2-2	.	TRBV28	CASSLGGDPTGELFF	TGTGCCAGCAGTTTAGGTGGGGATCCCACCGGGGAGCTGTTTTTT
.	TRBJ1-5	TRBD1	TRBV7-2	CASSLGDRGVNQPQHF	TGTGCCAGCAGCTTGGGGGACAGGGGAGTTAATCAGCCCCAGCATTTT